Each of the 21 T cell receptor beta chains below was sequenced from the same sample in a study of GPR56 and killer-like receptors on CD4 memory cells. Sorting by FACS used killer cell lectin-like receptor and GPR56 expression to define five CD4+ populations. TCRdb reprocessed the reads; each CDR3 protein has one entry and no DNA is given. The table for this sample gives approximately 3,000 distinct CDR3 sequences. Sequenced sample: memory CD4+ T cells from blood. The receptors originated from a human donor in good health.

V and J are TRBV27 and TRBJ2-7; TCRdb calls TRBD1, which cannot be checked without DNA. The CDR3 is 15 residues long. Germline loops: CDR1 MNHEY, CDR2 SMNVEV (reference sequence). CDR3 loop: CASSLTGTDTYEQYF.

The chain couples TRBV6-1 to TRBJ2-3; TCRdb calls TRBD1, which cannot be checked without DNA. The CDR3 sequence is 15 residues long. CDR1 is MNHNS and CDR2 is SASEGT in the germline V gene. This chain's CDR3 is CASNAAGAFTDTQYF.

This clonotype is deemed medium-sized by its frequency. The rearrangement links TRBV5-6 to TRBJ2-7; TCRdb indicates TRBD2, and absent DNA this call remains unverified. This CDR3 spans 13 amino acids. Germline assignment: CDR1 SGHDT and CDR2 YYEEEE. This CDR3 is CASSLKIPVDPYF.

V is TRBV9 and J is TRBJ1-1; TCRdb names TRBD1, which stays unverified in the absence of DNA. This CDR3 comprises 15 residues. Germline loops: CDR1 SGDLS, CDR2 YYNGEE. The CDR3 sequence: CASSPRGGGGTEAFF. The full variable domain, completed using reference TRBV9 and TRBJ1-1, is DSGVTQTPKHLITATGQRVTLRCSPRSGDLSVYWYQQSLDQGLQFLIQYYNGEERAKGNILERFSAQQFPDLHSELNLSSLELGDSALYFCASSPRGGGGTEAFFGQGTRLTVV.

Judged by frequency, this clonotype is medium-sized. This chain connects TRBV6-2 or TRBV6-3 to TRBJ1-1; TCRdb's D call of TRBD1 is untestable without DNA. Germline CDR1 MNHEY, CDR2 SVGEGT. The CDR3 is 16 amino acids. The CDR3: CASSYSRAPMNTEAFF.

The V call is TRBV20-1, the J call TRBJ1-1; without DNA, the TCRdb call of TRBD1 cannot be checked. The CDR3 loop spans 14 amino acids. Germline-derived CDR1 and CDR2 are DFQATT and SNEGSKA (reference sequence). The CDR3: CSARPPGRNTEAFF.

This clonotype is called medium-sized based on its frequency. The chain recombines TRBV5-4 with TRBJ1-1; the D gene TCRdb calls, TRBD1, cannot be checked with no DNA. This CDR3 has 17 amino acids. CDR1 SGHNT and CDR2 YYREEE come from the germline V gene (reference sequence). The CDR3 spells CASSLGRGSAANTEAFF.

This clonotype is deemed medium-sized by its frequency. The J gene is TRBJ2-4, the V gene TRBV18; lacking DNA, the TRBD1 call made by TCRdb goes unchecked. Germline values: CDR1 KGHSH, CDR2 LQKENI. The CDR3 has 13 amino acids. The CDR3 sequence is CASSPPQGNIQYF.

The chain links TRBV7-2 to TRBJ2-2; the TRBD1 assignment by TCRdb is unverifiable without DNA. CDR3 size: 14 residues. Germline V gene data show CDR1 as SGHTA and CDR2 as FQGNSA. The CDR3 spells CASSPGQGAGELFF.

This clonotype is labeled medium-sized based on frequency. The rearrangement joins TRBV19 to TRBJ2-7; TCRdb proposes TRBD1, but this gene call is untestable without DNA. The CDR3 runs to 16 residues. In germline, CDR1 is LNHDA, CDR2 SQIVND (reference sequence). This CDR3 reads CASPQALTGLPYEQYF.

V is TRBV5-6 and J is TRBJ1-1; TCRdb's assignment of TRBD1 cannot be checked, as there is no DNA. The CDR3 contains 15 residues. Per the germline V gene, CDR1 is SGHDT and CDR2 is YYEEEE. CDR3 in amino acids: CASSYPRGPNTEAFF. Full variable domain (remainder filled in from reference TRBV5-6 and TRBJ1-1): DAGVTQSPTHLIKTRGQQVTLRCSPKSGHDTVSWYQQALGQGPQFIFQYYEEEERQRGNFPDRFSGHQFPNYSSELNVNALLLGDSALYLCASSYPRGPNTEAFFGQGTRLTVV.

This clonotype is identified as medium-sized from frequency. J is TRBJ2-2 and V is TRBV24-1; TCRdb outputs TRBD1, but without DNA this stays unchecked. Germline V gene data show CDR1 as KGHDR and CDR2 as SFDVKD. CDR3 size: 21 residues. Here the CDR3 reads CATSDLRAGTSDPSNTGELFF.

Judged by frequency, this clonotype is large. CDR3 region: CSFATGSGVNYGYTF. This sequence joins TRBV29-1 and TRBJ1-2; TCRdb designates TRBD1, a call that cannot be tested without DNA. Germline loops: CDR1 SQVTM, CDR2 ANQGSEA. The CDR3 is made up of 15 amino acids.

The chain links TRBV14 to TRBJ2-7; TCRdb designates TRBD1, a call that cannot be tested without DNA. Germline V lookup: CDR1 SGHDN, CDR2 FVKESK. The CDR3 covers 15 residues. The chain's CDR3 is CASSQYGQSTSEQYF.

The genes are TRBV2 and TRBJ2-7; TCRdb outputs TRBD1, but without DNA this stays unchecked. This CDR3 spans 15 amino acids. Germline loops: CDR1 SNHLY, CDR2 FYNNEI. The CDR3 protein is CASSVTGGTSYEQYF.

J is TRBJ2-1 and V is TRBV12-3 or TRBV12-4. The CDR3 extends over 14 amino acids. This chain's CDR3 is CASRYESRYNEQFF.

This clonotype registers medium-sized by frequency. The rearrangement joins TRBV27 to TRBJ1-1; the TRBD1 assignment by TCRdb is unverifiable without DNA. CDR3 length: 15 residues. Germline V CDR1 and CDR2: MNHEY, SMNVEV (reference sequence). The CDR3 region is CASGLRGASNTEAFF.

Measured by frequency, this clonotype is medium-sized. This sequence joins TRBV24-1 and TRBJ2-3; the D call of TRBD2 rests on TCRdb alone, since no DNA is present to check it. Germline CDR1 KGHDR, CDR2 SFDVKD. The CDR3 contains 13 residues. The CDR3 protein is CATSDSGLNTQYF.

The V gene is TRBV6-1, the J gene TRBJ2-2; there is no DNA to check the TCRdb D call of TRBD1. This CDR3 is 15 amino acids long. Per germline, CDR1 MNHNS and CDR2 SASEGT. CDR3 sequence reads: CASSLAGGNTGELFF.

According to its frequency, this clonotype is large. CDR3 loop: CATETRYDGYTF. The genes are TRBV10-3 and TRBJ1-2. This CDR3 is 12 amino acids long. The V gene's germline CDR1 is ENHRY and CDR2 SYGVKD.

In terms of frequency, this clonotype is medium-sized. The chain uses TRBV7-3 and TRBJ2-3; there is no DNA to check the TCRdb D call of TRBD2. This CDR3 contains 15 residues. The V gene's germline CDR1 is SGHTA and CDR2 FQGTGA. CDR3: CASSPLAGGVDTQYF.